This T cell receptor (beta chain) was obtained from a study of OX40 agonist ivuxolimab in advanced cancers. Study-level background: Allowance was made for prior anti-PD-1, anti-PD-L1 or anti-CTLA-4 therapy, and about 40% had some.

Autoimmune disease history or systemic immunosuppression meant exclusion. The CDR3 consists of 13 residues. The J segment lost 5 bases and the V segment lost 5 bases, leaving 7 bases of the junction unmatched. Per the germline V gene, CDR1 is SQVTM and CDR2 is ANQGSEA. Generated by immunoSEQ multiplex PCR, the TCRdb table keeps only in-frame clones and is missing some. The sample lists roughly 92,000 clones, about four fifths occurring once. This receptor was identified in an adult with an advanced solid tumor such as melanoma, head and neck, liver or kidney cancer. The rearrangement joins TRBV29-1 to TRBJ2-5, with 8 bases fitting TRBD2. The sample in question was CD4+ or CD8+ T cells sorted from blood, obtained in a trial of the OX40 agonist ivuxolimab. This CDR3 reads CSVPGTRVETQYF. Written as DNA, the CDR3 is TGCAGCGTTCCAGGGACTAGAGTTGAGACCCAGTACTTC.